These 21 T cell receptor beta chains were sequenced from one sample in a study of blood T cell repertoires in COVID-19. Assay: immunoSEQ multiplex PCR; the TCRdb copy retains only in-frame clones and omits some. The repertoire holds under 150,000 clones, with 84% as singletons. The sequencing input was peripheral blood. The receptor set was obtained from a woman of 80 years or more in a cohort sampled during active or convalescent COVID-19.

This clone was observed many times. This sequence joins TRBV11-1 and TRBJ2-1; 8 positions agree with TRBD1. Germline CDR1 and CDR2: SGHAT and FQDESV (reference sequence). Unmatched junction bases numbered 4, after V lost 2 bases and J lost 4 bases. The CDR3 contains 15 residues. This chain's CDR3 is CASSLPQGAYNEQFF. The DNA of the CDR3 is TGTGCCAGCAGCTTACCCCAGGGGGCGTACAATGAGCAGTTCTTC. The full variable domain, in which reference TRBV11-1 and TRBJ2-1 provide the parts outside the CDR3, is EAEVAQSPRYKITEKSQAVAFWCDPISGHATLYWYRQILGQGPELLVQFQDESVVDDSQLPKDRFSAERLKGVDSTLKIQPAELGDSAMYLCASSLPQGAYNEQFFGPGTRLTVL.

This rearrangement joins TRBV7-9 to TRBJ2-6, with 7 bases identical to TRBD1. There are 18 residues in the CDR3. Germline CDR1 reads SEHNR; CDR2 reads FQNEAQ (reference sequence). V was clipped by 1 base and J by 4 bases; unmatched bases: 10. In nucleotides, the CDR3 is TGTGCCAGCAGCTTAGGTTATGTGACAGGGTCCGGGGCCAACGTCCTGACTTTC. Residues: CASSLGYVTGSGANVLTF.

This clone was found once. The rearrangement links TRBV27 to TRBJ2-1, with 11 nucleotides matching TRBD2. CDR3 length equals 12 residues. V gave up 6 bases and J gave up 13 bases; unmatched junction bases: 5. Germline lookup yields CDR1 MNHEY and CDR2 SMNVEV (reference sequence). The CDR3 is CASSTSGRYQFF. CDR3 DNA sequence: TGTGCCAGCAGCACTAGCGGGAGATATCAGTTCTTC.

This chain uses TRBV18 with TRBJ1-1; no reliable D call. CDR1 is KGHSH and CDR2 is LQKENI in the germline V gene. The germline V and J ends were trimmed by 2 bases and 5 bases, with 12 bases remaining between them. The CDR3 has 14 amino acids. The CDR3 loop is CASSPSRAGTEAFF. CDR3 nucleotides: TGTGCCAGCTCACCATCCCGGGCGGGAACTGAAGCTTTCTTT.

This clone was seen once. In DNA form, the CDR3 reads TGTGCCAGCAGCACCCGGGTCCCCGGAGCGGGGGAGCTGTTTTTT. Its protein is CASSTRVPGAGELFF. J is TRBJ2-2 and V is TRBV3-1 (or the pseudogene TRBV3-2); the D is unclear. The CDR3 runs 15 residues. Germline CDR1 and CDR2: LGHDT and YNNKEL (reference sequence). Trimming stripped 5 bases from V and 8 bases from J, with 18 bases between.

This clone was seen just once. The rearrangement links TRBV6-1 to TRBJ2-7; 7 bases are a match to TRBD2. Germline CDR1 reads MNHNS; CDR2 reads SASEGT. This CDR3 comprises 15 residues. Trimming at V came to 3 bases and at J to 2 bases, leaving 7 bases not matched to a gene. The CDR3 spells CASSDIGGGTYEQYF. Written as DNA, the CDR3 is TGTGCCAGCAGTGATATTGGCGGGGGAACCTACGAGCAGTACTTC.

The V call is TRBV5-1, the J call TRBJ1-2; the D gene is possibly TRBD1 (5 bases). The CDR3 is 13 amino acids. V shed 0 bases and J shed 8 bases, with 11 bases lying between them. Germline V CDR1 and CDR2: SGHRS, YFSETQ. The CDR3 protein is CASSLGGTTGYTF. CDR3 coding DNA: TGCGCCAGCAGCTTGGGGGGCACAACGGGCTACACCTTC.

This clone was seen once. This rearrangement joins TRBV5-6 to TRBJ1-6; D possibly corresponds to TRBD1 (6 bases). V was clipped by 4 bases and J by 9 bases, with 20 bases between them. This CDR3 contains 16 residues. The germline CDR1 and CDR2 sequences are SGHDT and YYEEEE. The CDR3 nucleotides read TGTGCCAGCAGCCTGGGGGTGGGGGCGGCGAGTTCACCCCTCCACTTT. As protein: CASSLGVGAASSPLHF. Supplemented by reference TRBV5-6 and TRBJ1-6, the full variable domain reads DAGVTQSPTHLIKTRGQQVTLRCSPKSGHDTVSWYQQALGQGPQFIFQYYEEEERQRGNFPDRFSGHQFPNYSSELNVNALLLGDSALYLCASSLGVGAASSPLHFGNGTRLTVT.

In DNA, the CDR3 is TGTGCCAGCAGCGTAGTGGCAGCGGGGGCCCTCTACGAGCAGTACTTC. Translation: CASSVVAAGALYEQYF. This chain joins TRBV9 and TRBJ2-7, with 8 bases that match TRBD2. This CDR3 has 16 amino acids. CDR1 and CDR2 from the germline V gene are SGDLS and YYNGEE. Trimming removed 0 bases from V and 3 bases from J; junction bases left unmatched: 8.

The chain joins TRBV4-1 to TRBJ2-3; D is possibly TRBD1 (5 bases). CDR3 length: 16 amino acids. The V gene's germline CDR1 is MGHRA and CDR2 YSYEKL. V shed 4 bases and J shed 2 bases, with 16 bases lying between them. The chain's CDR3 is CASSRLDRPTTDTQYF. The CDR3 nucleotides read TGCGCCAGCAGCCGCCTCGACAGACCGACCACAGATACGCAGTATTTT.

V is TRBV13 and J is TRBJ2-7; D perhaps matches TRBD1 (6 bases). CDR1 PRHDT and CDR2 FYEKMQ come from the germline V gene (reference sequence). The CDR3 is 12 residues long. CDR3 sequence reads: CASSYGQYERYV. CDR3 bases: TGTGCCAGCAGCTACGGACAGTACGAGCGGTACGTC.

The chain links TRBV24-1 to TRBJ1-2, with 9 bases aligning to TRBD1. The CDR3 totals 15 residues. With 2 bases clipped from V and 5 bases from J, the junction kept 5 bases outside the gene matches. CDR1 is KGHDR and CDR2 is SFDVKD in the germline V gene. DNA of the CDR3: TGTGCCACCAGTGATTCGGACAGGGGTGGATATGGCTACACCTTC. Amino acid sequence: CATSDSDRGGYGYTF.

This rearrangement joins TRBV10-1 to TRBJ2-7, with D perhaps matching TRBD1 (5 bases). The CDR3 contains 13 residues. Germline loops: CDR1 WNHNN, CDR2 SYGVQD (reference sequence). Trimming removed 8 bases at V and 4 bases at J, with 15 bases between. In DNA form, the CDR3 reads TGCGCCAGCGTCCTTTGCAGGGCTTACGAGCAGTACGTC. Protein product: CASVLCRAYEQYV.

The chain employs TRBV7-3 and TRBJ1-2; the match to TRBD1 covers 8 bases. CDR1 is SGHTA and CDR2 is FQGTGA in the germline V gene. The CDR3 is 14 amino acids. Trimming at V came to 5 bases and at J to 7 bases, leaving 9 bases not matched to a gene. Here the CDR3 reads CASSPDSGGAGYTF. DNA of the CDR3: TGTGCCAGCAGCCCCGATTCAGGGGGCGCTGGCTACACCTTC.

The chain joins TRBV5-4 to TRBJ1-1; D is unclear. Deletions cut 5 bases from V and 8 bases from J, with 22 bases between. This CDR3 has 15 amino acids. Per the germline V gene, CDR1 is SGHNT and CDR2 is YYREEE (reference sequence). The CDR3 sequence: CASSSARGRRIEAFF. The CDR3, as DNA: TGTGCCAGCAGTTCAGCAAGAGGGAGAAGAATAGAAGCTTTCTTT. The full variable domain, rest sourced from reference TRBV5-4 and TRBJ1-1, is ETGVTQSPTHLIKTRGQQVTLRCSSQSGHNTVSWYQQALGQGPQFIFQYYREEENGRGNFPPRFSGLQFPNYSSELNVNALELDDSALYLCASSSARGRRIEAFFGQGTRLTVV.

Concerning this clone itself: The junction shows a germline mismatch at one end, possibly a read error. V and J are TRBV7-7 and TRBJ2-5; D is perhaps TRBD2 (5 bases). This CDR3 region has 14 residues. Germline CDR1 reads SSHAT; CDR2 reads FNYEAQ (reference sequence). CDR3 bases: TGTGCTAGCAGCTTAGGCACGGGATCAGAGACCCAGTACTTC. It specifies CASSLGTGSETQYF.

This rearrangement joins TRBV7-2 to TRBJ2-3, with 8 bases lining up with TRBD2. With V trimmed by 0 bases and J by 5 bases, 13 bases remained unmatched. The CDR3 has 18 amino acids. Germline lookup yields CDR1 SGHTA and CDR2 FQGNSA. The CDR3 DNA reads TGTGCCAGCAGCTTAGCGCGGGGGGCGGGTGGTGGTGGAGATACGCAGTATTTT. It specifies CASSLARGAGGGGDTQYF.

J is TRBJ2-5 and V is TRBV7-2; 9 positions match TRBD2. This CDR3 is built from 16 residues. Trimming took 1 base from V and 5 from J; bases not matched to a gene: 8. Germline CDR1 SGHTA, CDR2 FQGNSA. DNA of the CDR3: TGTGCCAGCAGCTTAGTCATCGGCGGGGGGGCCGAGACCCAGTACTTC. This translates into CASSLVIGGGAETQYF. Complete variable domain (other parts from reference TRBV7-2 and TRBJ2-5): GAGVSQSPSNKVTEKGKDVELRCDPISGHTALYWYRQSLGQGLEFLIYFQGNSAPDKSGLPSDRFSAERTGGSVSTLTIQRTQQEDSAVYLCASSLVIGGGAETQYFGPGTRLLVL.

The CDR3 DNA reads as TGTGCCAGCAGGGTCAGGGGATCTGGAAACACCATATATTTT. Protein sequence: CASRVRGSGNTIYF. J is TRBJ1-3 and V is TRBV6-5, with D tentatively TRBD1 (6 bases). V was clipped by 6 bases and J by 1 base, with 10 bases between them. The germline V gene encodes CDR1 MNHEY and CDR2 SVGAGI. The CDR3 totals 14 residues.

This sequence joins TRBV11-3 and TRBJ2-5, with 7 positions matching TRBD1. The germline V gene encodes CDR1 SGHNT and CDR2 YENEEA. The CDR3 has 13 amino acids. With V trimmed by 5 bases and J by 7 bases, 7 bases remained unmatched. CDR3 region: CASSNRGRGTQYF. The CDR3 coding sequence is TGTGCCAGCAGCAACAGGGGTCGAGGGACCCAGTACTTC.

The table lists this clone with a few counts. This chain uses TRBV6-5 with TRBJ1-2; TRBD1 matches 7 bases. Trimming cost V 2 bases and J 3 bases; bases outside gene matches: 6. The CDR3 loop spans 15 amino acids. Germline V lookup: CDR1 MNHEY, CDR2 SVGAGI. The CDR3 here is CASSYDREIYYGYTF. CDR3 DNA sequence: TGTGCCAGCAGTTACGACAGGGAAATATACTATGGCTACACCTTC.